This T cell receptor beta chain came from a study of T cells after yellow fever vaccination. Overall study context: Preparation used SMART-Seq v4 Ultra Low Input for the low-cell-number fractions.

This clonotype turned up a few times. What it binds is not known. The CDR3 runs 14 residues. The ends were cut back, 6 bases at V and 1 base at J, with 10 bases in the middle. The germline V gene encodes CDR1 SNHLY and CDR2 FYNNEI. Study outcomes and limitations: Primary-vaccination clones mostly resurfaced post-booster (nearly 97% CD4, approximately 87% CD8). Relatively few clonotypes were ones that appeared in both CD4 and CD8 compartments.

A process of 5'RACE template switching, which added a universal primer site and UMIs, was used to make TCR cDNA. TCRdb recomputed calls from the 5' RACE reads with MiXCR, one row per CDR3 protein. The sample consists of fewer than 450,000 distinct CDR3 sequences, 3% to 4.5% of them appearing once. The V call is TRBV2, the J call TRBJ2-1, with a weak D call TRBD2 (6 bases). The TCR originated in a man younger than 35 who received the YFV17D yellow fever vaccine. Sequenced here: PBMCs, sampled 5 days after the yellow fever booster vaccination. The chain's CDR3 is CASRIAGSYNEQFF. DNA for the CDR3: TGTGCCAGCAGGATCGCGGGGTCCTACAATGAGCAGTTCTTC.